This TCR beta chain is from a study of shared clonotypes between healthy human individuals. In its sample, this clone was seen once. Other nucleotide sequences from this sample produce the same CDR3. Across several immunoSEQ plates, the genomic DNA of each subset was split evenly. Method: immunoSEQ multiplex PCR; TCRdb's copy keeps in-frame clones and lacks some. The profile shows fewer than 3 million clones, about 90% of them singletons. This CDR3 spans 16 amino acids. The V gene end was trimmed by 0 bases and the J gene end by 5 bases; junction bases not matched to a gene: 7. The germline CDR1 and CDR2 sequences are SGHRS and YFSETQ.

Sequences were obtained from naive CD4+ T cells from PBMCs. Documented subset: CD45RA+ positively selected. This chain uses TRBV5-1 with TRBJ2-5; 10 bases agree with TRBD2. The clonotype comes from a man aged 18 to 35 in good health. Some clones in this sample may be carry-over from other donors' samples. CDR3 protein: CASSLAPAGGGETQYF. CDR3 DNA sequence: TGCGCCAGCAGCTTGGCCCCAGCGGGAGGGGGGGAGACCCAGTACTTC.